The 29 T cell receptor beta chains in this list originate from one sample, sequenced in a study of blood T cell repertoires in COVID-19. The data were produced by immunoSEQ multiplex PCR, yet TCRdb's version contains in-frame clones alone and is incomplete. The sample holds about 320,000 clones, around 88% seen once. The source material was peripheral blood. These receptors came from a woman aged 30 to 39 with COVID-19, enrolled during active disease.

The chain carries TRBV12-3 or TRBV12-4 and TRBJ1-2; 7 bases align to TRBD1. The V gene end was trimmed by 6 bases and the J gene end by 4 bases; junction bases not matched to a gene: 5. This CDR3 has 13 residues. The CDR3 coding sequence is TGTGCCAGCAGCCCGGGACAGCTCTATGGCTACACCTTC. Translated: CASSPGQLYGYTF.

The gene calls are TRBV7-8 and TRBJ1-5; possibly TRBD1 for D (5 bases). CDR3 size: 13 residues. CDR1 is SGHVS and CDR2 is FQNEAQ in the germline V gene. V shed 4 bases and J shed 5 bases, with 9 bases lying between them. The CDR3 reads CASSSWGDQPQHF. Here the CDR3 DNA reads TGTGCCAGCAGCTCATGGGGCGATCAGCCCCAGCATTTT.

The chain is built from TRBV3-1 (or the pseudogene TRBV3-2) and TRBJ1-3, with D possibly TRBD1 on 6 matching bases. Germline CDR1 and CDR2: LGHDT and YNNKEL (reference sequence). V was pared by 4 bases and J by 4 bases, with 14 bases between. The CDR3 covers 15 residues. For the CDR3, the DNA is TGTGCCAGCAGCCCTACAGGGCTCGGCGGAAACACCATATATTTT. It translates to CASSPTGLGGNTIYF.

The chain is built from TRBV5-5 and TRBJ1-2; TRBD1 is a possible D gene (6 bases). The CDR3 runs to 15 residues. Germline-derived CDR1 and CDR2 are SGHKS and YYEKEE (reference sequence). Trimming removed 4 bases from V and 1 base from J, with 14 bases in between. CDR3 nucleotide sequence: TGTGCCAGCAGCCCATCTTCAGGGGTTAACTATGGCTACACCTTC. As protein: CASSPSSGVNYGYTF.

The chain links TRBV6-5 to TRBJ1-1; TRBD1 matches 7 bases. V lost 7 bases, J lost 10 bases, and 12 bases stayed unmatched. CDR1 is MNHEY, CDR2 SVGAGI, per germline. CDR3 length equals 13 residues. The CDR3 DNA reads as TGTGCCAGCACCGCGGACAGGTCCTTTCCAGCTTTCTTT. Residues: CASTADRSFPAFF.

The V and J genes are TRBV4-1 and TRBJ2-7, with a weak D call TRBD1 (7 bases). The V gene's germline CDR1 is MGHRA and CDR2 YSYEKL. V was shortened by 0 bases and J by 6 bases, with 18 bases between the two germline ends. This CDR3 spans 16 amino acids. The CDR3 coding sequence is TGCGCCAGCAGCCAAGATCTCAGGGGGGTAAGAGGCGAGCAGTACTTC. Protein: CASSQDLRGVRGEQYF.

The chain employs TRBV5-1 and TRBJ2-3; 9 positions agree with TRBD2. CDR3 size: 16 residues. Germline V gives CDR1 SGHRS, CDR2 YFSETQ. Trimming removed 3 bases from V and 3 bases from J; junction bases left unmatched: 8. Here the CDR3 DNA reads TGCGCCAGCAGCTCCCTAGGTAGCGGGGGAACAGATACGCAGTATTTT. The encoded protein is CASSSLGSGGTDTQYF.

The chain uses TRBV5-5 and TRBJ2-5; possible D gene TRBD1, 6 bases. The V and J ends lost 0 bases and 4 bases respectively, with 10 bases between them. Germline CDR1 and CDR2: SGHKS and YYEKEE (reference sequence). CDR3 size: 14 residues. The CDR3 protein is CASSLGPGVETQYF. The CDR3 DNA follows: TGTGCCAGCAGCTTGGGGCCAGGGGTAGAGACCCAGTACTTC.

V is TRBV29-1 and J is TRBJ1-1; no clear D gene. Germline CDR1 and CDR2: SQVTM and ANQGSEA. Trimming removed 5 bases at V and 5 bases at J, with 18 bases between. The CDR3 length is 14 residues. CDR3: CSVSEGGVQTEAFF. For the CDR3, the DNA is TGCAGCGTTAGTGAGGGTGGTGTTCAGACTGAAGCTTTCTTT.

The rearrangement uses TRBV28 and TRBJ1-1; D gene ambiguous. Germline V gene lookup returns CDR1 MDHEN and CDR2 SYDVKM. V lost 3 bases and J lost 0, with 5 bases in between. The CDR3 spans 13 residues. The CDR3 DNA sequence: TGTGCCAGCAGTTTCCTCGTGAACACTGAAGCTTTCTTT. As protein: CASSFLVNTEAFF.

The chain combines TRBV5-1 with TRBJ2-3; 8 nucleotides align to TRBD2. The CDR3 length is 16 residues. The trim removed 7 bases at V and 1 base at J, leaving 11 bases unmatched. Per the germline V gene, CDR1 is SGHRS and CDR2 is YFSETQ. DNA for the CDR3: TGCGCCAGCCGCCCTTTAGCGGGGCCTCGCACAGATACGCAGTATTTT. Its translation: CASRPLAGPRTDTQYF.

The V call is TRBV10-3, the J call TRBJ2-7; D gene unclear. The CDR3 consists of 12 residues. V lost 7 bases, J lost 2 bases, and 9 bases lay in between. Germline V lookup: CDR1 ENHRY, CDR2 SYGVKD. The CDR3 DNA reads as TGTGCCATCATGGCAGACACCTACGAGCAGTACTTC. This encodes CAIMADTYEQYF.

This clone was seen just once. The V gene is TRBV2, the J gene TRBJ2-3; TRBD2 matches 8 bases. Per the germline V gene, CDR1 is SNHLY and CDR2 is FYNNEI. The CDR3 is 13 amino acids. V lost 6 bases, J lost 3 bases, and 2 bases stayed unmatched. The CDR3 DNA reads as TGTGCCAGCAGGGGGACTAGGACAGATACGCAGTATTTT. Residues: CASRGTRTDTQYF.

The chain employs TRBV7-9 and TRBJ2-3, with 7 bases that match TRBD2. This CDR3 has 17 amino acids. CDR1 and CDR2 (germline): SEHNR, FQNEAQ (reference sequence). V was clipped by 4 bases and J by 8 bases; unmatched bases: 18. CDR3 region: CASSSGGSRFPEGTQYF. As DNA, the CDR3 is TGTGCCAGCAGCTCCGGGGGGTCTAGATTCCCCGAAGGTACGCAGTATTTT.

The DNA of the CDR3 is TGTGCCAGCAGTGAAGTCGGTACAGGGGGTTGGCAGCCCCAGCATTTT. Translation: CASSEVGTGGWQPQHF. The J gene is TRBJ1-5, the V gene TRBV6-1, with 8 nucleotides matching TRBD1. This CDR3 spans 16 amino acids. J lost 7 bases, V lost 1 base, and 9 bases had no gene match. CDR1 is MNHNS and CDR2 is SASEGT in the germline V gene.

The V call is TRBV2, the J call TRBJ1-5; tentatively, D is TRBD1 (5 bases). The CDR3 is 15 amino acids. Germline CDR1 reads SNHLY; CDR2 reads FYNNEI. The V and J ends lost 6 bases and 1 base respectively, with 13 bases between them. The CDR3 DNA reads as TGTGCCAGCAGGGCCGGGACTCAAAGCAATCAGCCCCAGCATTTT. This gives the protein CASRAGTQSNQPQHF.

The chain is built from TRBV5-1 and TRBJ2-4; 9 bases map to TRBD1. The germline V gene encodes CDR1 SGHRS and CDR2 YFSETQ. Losses at the gene ends were 0 bases for V and 3 bases for J; bases not matched to a gene: 4. The CDR3 runs 16 residues. The CDR3 region is CASSLGGQGFKNIQYF. In DNA, the CDR3 is TGCGCCAGCAGCTTGGGGGGACAGGGATTCAAAAACATTCAGTACTTC.

The chain has TRBV27 and TRBJ1-2; D is perhaps TRBD1 (5 bases). V was pared by 2 bases and J by 4 bases, with 11 bases between. Germline V gene lookup returns CDR1 MNHEY and CDR2 SMNVEV (reference sequence). The CDR3 runs to 14 residues. CDR3 nucleotide sequence: TGTGCCAGCAGTTTAACATTCGGGGGCTATGGCTACACCTTC. Translation: CASSLTFGGYGYTF.

The V and J genes are TRBV2 and TRBJ2-5; TRBD1 matches 7 bases. Per the germline V gene, CDR1 is SNHLY and CDR2 is FYNNEI. The CDR3 totals 14 residues. Trimming removed 4 bases from V and 1 base from J; junction bases left unmatched: 3. The CDR3 is CASSGQGLQETQYF. In DNA, the CDR3 is TGTGCCAGCAGTGGACAGGGCCTCCAAGAGACCCAGTACTTC. The whole variable domain, remainder taken from reference TRBV2 and TRBJ2-5, is EPEVTQTPSHQVTQMGQEVILRCVPISNHLYFYWYRQILGQKVEFLVSFYNNEISEKSEIFDDQFSVERPDGSNFTLKIRSTKLEDSAMYFCASSGQGLQETQYFGPGTRLLVL.

The V call is TRBV12-3 or TRBV12-4, the J call TRBJ1-6; D not certain. The V end lost 6 bases, the J end lost 5 bases, and 5 bases lay between the germline ends. This CDR3 spans 12 amino acids. The CDR3 reads CASRLHNSPLHF. The CDR3 region has the DNA TGTGCCAGCAGACTACATAATTCACCCCTCCACTTT.

The chain is built from TRBV19 and TRBJ1-6; 9 bases are shared with TRBD1. The J segment lost 10 bases and the V segment lost 0 bases, leaving 4 bases of the junction unmatched. Germline V gene sequence: CDR1 LNHDA, CDR2 SQIVND (reference sequence). The CDR3 runs to 15 residues. CDR3 loop: CASSIDRDRESPLHF. CDR3 DNA: TGTGCCAGTAGTATAGACCGGGACAGGGAGTCACCCCTCCACTTT.

CDR3 protein: CSVVSGTGEQYF. In DNA form, the CDR3 reads TGCAGCGTCGTATCCGGGACAGGGGAGCAGTACTTC. The chain is built from TRBV29-1 and TRBJ2-7; TRBD1 aligns across 9 bases. Germline V gene sequence: CDR1 SQVTM, CDR2 ANQGSEA. Trimming at V came to 6 bases and at J to 7 bases, leaving 7 bases not matched to a gene. This CDR3 region has 12 residues.

The rearrangement joins TRBV19 to TRBJ1-1; a possible D gene is TRBD1 (6 bases). V lost 7 bases and J 8 bases, leaving 8 bases between the germline ends. This CDR3 has 10 amino acids. Germline-derived CDR1 and CDR2 are LNHDA and SQIVND (reference sequence). DNA for the CDR3: TGTGCCAGTAAGGGGACAGAAGCTTTCTTT. Translated, it gives CASKGTEAFF.

The chain employs TRBV2 and TRBJ1-1, with D perhaps matching TRBD1 (5 bases). Trimming took 8 bases from V and 1 from J, leaving 14 bases between them. This CDR3 comprises 14 residues. The germline gives CDR1 SNHLY, CDR2 FYNNEI. CDR3 DNA sequence: TGTGCCAGCCGTTGGGGCAGGGAGAACACTGAAGCTTTCTTT. Its translation is CASRWGRENTEAFF.

V usage is TRBV5-4 and J usage is TRBJ1-1; weak D call: TRBD1 (6 bases). Deletions cut 0 bases from V and 3 bases from J, with 9 bases between. Germline assignment: CDR1 SGHNT and CDR2 YYREEE (reference sequence). The CDR3 covers 14 residues. The CDR3 DNA follows: TGTGCCAGCAGCTTGGTACAGGGAGACACTGAAGCTTTCTTT. Translated: CASSLVQGDTEAFF.

The chain uses TRBV4-2 and TRBJ1-3; maybe TRBD1 (6 bases). The germline CDR1 and CDR2 sequences are LGHNA and YNFKEQ. CDR3 size: 15 residues. V was cut by 0 bases and J by 2 bases, with 8 bases left in between. The CDR3 DNA sequence: TGTGCCAGCAGCCAAGAAACAGGGACTGGAAACACCATATATTTT. Protein product: CASSQETGTGNTIYF.

This clone was seen only a few times. This chain links TRBV7-6 with TRBJ2-1, with a tentative D call TRBD2 (5 bases). V lost 0 bases, J lost 6 bases, and 18 bases lay in between. The CDR3 consists of 17 residues. CDR1 is SGHVS and CDR2 is FNYEAQ in the germline V gene. This chain's CDR3 is CASSLAPWRAHINEQFF. The CDR3 nucleotides are TGTGCCAGCAGCTTAGCGCCTTGGCGGGCCCATATCAATGAGCAGTTCTTC.

This rearrangement joins TRBV5-4 to TRBJ1-2, with TRBD1 identical over 8 bases. Looked up from germline, CDR1 is SGHNT and CDR2 is YYREEE (reference sequence). The CDR3 spans 16 residues. With V trimmed by 3 bases and J by 0 bases, 7 bases remained unmatched. The CDR3 DNA is TGTGCCAGCAGCTCTGGGACAGGAGCCGCTAACTATGGCTACACCTTC. The encoded protein is CASSSGTGAANYGYTF.

The rearrangement uses TRBV18 and TRBJ2-1; D not certain. The CDR3 spans 11 residues. Germline loops: CDR1 KGHSH, CDR2 LQKENI. The germline V and J ends were trimmed by 3 bases and 8 bases, with 5 bases remaining between them. The CDR3 DNA reads TGTGCCAGCTCACCGTTAGATGAGCAGTTCTTC. Its translation is CASSPLDEQFF.